Reported below is one T cell receptor (beta chain). As originally analysed: Nucleated cell number was recorded as an estimate derived from reference gene primer amplification. The table came from immunoSEQ multiplex PCR; TCRdb's copy has only in-frame clones and leaves some out. Clone size and V and J calls were adopted from that table, with D and trimming inferred from the DNA. The sample has under 250,000 clones, roughly four fifths seen once; the top ten hold roughly 8%. The V end lost 4 bases, the J end lost 6 bases, and 10 bases lay between the germline ends. CDR1 is SGHDN, CDR2 FVKESK, per germline. The CDR3 runs 12 residues. The data belong to a study of blood T cell repertoires in COVID-19. Study-wide background: Sites across the United States, Italy and Spain contributed samples from acute and convalescent COVID-19. In each case, the material was cDNA or gDNA derived from T cells, B-cell-depleted T cells, or PBMCs.

Sequences were obtained from peripheral blood. The clonotype originates from a woman between 50 and 59 years old with active or convalescent COVID-19. The chain joins TRBV14 to TRBJ2-7; possible D gene TRBD1, 6 bases. For the CDR3, the DNA is TGTGCCAGCAGCCGCAGGGGATCCGAGCAGTACTTC. Translated: CASSRRGSEQYF. Full variable domain (remainder filled in from reference TRBV14 and TRBJ2-7): EAGVTQFPSHSVIEKGQTVTLRCDPISGHDNLYWYRRVMGKEIKFLLHFVKESKQDESGMPNNRFLAERTGGTYSTLKVQPAELEDSGVYFCASSRRGSEQYFGPGTRLTVT.